This entry describes one T cell receptor beta chain. Its antigen is undetermined. The data derive from a study of cytomegalovirus exposure and HLA in healthy donors. The CDR3 loop spans 14 amino acids. The germline CDR1 and CDR2 sequences are SGHTA and FQGNSA. V shed 4 bases and J 6 bases; nucleotides not matched to a gene: 5. PCR involved 60 Vbeta and 13 Jbeta primers. As originally analysed: A later analysis counted around 80 million unique TCR beta chains, 9.5 million to 12 million shared. Here immunoSEQ multiplex PCR was the method, and the copy in TCRdb shows in-frame clones only, minus some. The V and J calls and clone size were taken over from that table, and D and trimming were inferred from the DNA. The sample carries about 160,000 clones, around four fifths recorded once. The study's findings and limits: The number of N-insertions in an Asian-associated ancestry cluster was reportedly below the approximately 600-donor mean in a later analysis.

Sequencing was carried out using PBMCs. This clonotype was obtained from a woman in her 30s in good health and CMV-seronegative. This chain links TRBV7-2 with TRBJ2-1, with 8 bases identical to TRBD2. DNA of the CDR3: TGTGCCAGCAGCTCCGGGGGGACTAGCAATGAGCAGTTCTTC. Its translation is CASSSGGTSNEQFF.